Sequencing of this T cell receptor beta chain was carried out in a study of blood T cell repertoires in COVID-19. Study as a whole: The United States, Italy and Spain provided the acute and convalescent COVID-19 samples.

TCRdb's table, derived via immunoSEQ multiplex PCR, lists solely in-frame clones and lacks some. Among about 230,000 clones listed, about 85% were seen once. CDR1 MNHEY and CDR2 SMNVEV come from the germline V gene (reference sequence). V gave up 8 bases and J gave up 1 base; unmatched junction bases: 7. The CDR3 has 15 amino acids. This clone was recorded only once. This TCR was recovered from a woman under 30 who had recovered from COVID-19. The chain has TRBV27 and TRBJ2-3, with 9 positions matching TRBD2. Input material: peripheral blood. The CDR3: CASRDLAGGTDTQYF. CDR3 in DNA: TGTGCCAGCCGAGATTTAGCGGGAGGCACAGATACGCAGTATTTT.